Listed below are T cell receptor beta chains from one sample, sequenced in a study of cytomegalovirus exposure and HLA in healthy donors. Method: immunoSEQ multiplex PCR; TCRdb's copy keeps in-frame clones and lacks some. The sample yields 100,000 to 150,000 clones, over 60% seen once. The sequenced material came from PBMCs. Receptors originate from a woman in her 40s in good health and CMV-seropositive. The CDR3 runs from the conserved cysteine through the conserved F or W. The order of the fields is D gene, clone size, J gene, V gene, CDR3 DNA, CDR3 protein. The D gene is left open where the match is weak. The listing skips clone size in some rows; elsewhere it reads once, few, many or a size class.

d_gene: -
abundance: -
j_gene: TRBJ1-2
v_gene: TRBV2
CDR3nt: TGTGCCAGCAGTGTTAACAGGGCGGACTATGGCTACACCTTC
CDR3aa: CASSVNRADYGYTF

d_gene: -
abundance: -
j_gene: TRBJ1-3
v_gene: TRBV30
CDR3nt: TGTGCCTGGACCCAAGGAGAACAGGGATTTTGGTTTGGAAACACCATATATTTT
CDR3aa: CAWTQGEQGFWFGNTIYF

d_gene: TRBD1
abundance: -
j_gene: TRBJ1-5
v_gene: TRBV11-2
CDR3nt: TGTGCCAGCAGCTCATCCGGGACAGGGCCCAGCAATCAGCCCCAGCATTTT
CDR3aa: CASSSSGTGPSNQPQHF

d_gene: -
abundance: -
j_gene: TRBJ1-1
v_gene: TRBV15
CDR3nt: TGTGCCACCAGCAGAGAAAGCGGTTTGGCGAACACTGAAGCTTTCTTT
CDR3aa: CATSRESGLANTEAFF

d_gene: TRBD2
abundance: -
j_gene: TRBJ2-7
v_gene: TRBV2
CDR3nt: TGTGCCAGCAGAGCCTCCGGGACTAGCGGGACCTCCCAGTTC
CDR3aa: CASRASGTSGTSQF

d_gene: TRBD2
abundance: -
j_gene: TRBJ2-1
v_gene: TRBV10-3
CDR3nt: TGTGCCATCAGTGAGTTTGAGGCCGGGACTAACAATGAGCAGTTCTTC
CDR3aa: CAISEFEAGTNNEQFF

d_gene: -
abundance: -
j_gene: TRBJ1-2
v_gene: TRBV28
CDR3nt: TGTGCCAGCAGTTGGGCCGGATGGGGCTACACCTTC
CDR3aa: CASSWAGWGYTF

d_gene: -
abundance: -
j_gene: TRBJ2-7
v_gene: TRBV5-1
CDR3nt: TGCGCCAGCAGCTTGGCTGCCTACGAGCAGTACTTC
CDR3aa: CASSLAAYEQYF

d_gene: -
abundance: -
j_gene: TRBJ1-3
v_gene: TRBV7-9
CDR3nt: TGTGCCACTACCGGAGGTCCTGGAAACACCATATATTTT
CDR3aa: CATTGGPGNTIYF

d_gene: TRBD1
abundance: -
j_gene: TRBJ1-1
v_gene: TRBV6-6
CDR3nt: TGTGCCAGCGCTTCAGGGGGGAACACTGAAGCTTTCTTT
CDR3aa: CASASGGNTEAFF

d_gene: TRBD1
abundance: -
j_gene: TRBJ1-3
v_gene: TRBV10-3
CDR3nt: TGTGCCAGCCGGGACAGTTACTCTGGAAACACCATATATTTT
CDR3aa: CASRDSYSGNTIYF

d_gene: -
abundance: -
j_gene: TRBJ1-1
v_gene: TRBV19
CDR3nt: TGTGCCAGTAGTATAGGTGGGAGGGTCACTGAAGCTTTCTTT
CDR3aa: CASSIGGRVTEAFF

d_gene: -
abundance: few
j_gene: TRBJ2-5
v_gene: TRBV9
CDR3nt: TGTGCCAGCAGCGCCTTACGGGACATTAGGGAGGAGACCCAGTACTTC
CDR3aa: CASSALRDIREETQYF

d_gene: TRBD1
abundance: -
j_gene: TRBJ1-2
v_gene: TRBV5-4
CDR3nt: TGTGCCAGCAGGCTGACAGGGGGCGCGGTTGGCTACACCTTC
CDR3aa: CASRLTGGAVGYTF

d_gene: TRBD1
abundance: few
j_gene: TRBJ1-5
v_gene: TRBV6-1
CDR3nt: TGTGCCAGCAGTGAACCCGCCGGGACAGCTCATCAGCCCCAGCATTTT
CDR3aa: CASSEPAGTAHQPQHF

d_gene: -
abundance: -
j_gene: TRBJ2-7
v_gene: TRBV11-2
CDR3nt: TGTGCCAGCAGCTTAGTCGATGGTAGCATTATCTCCTACGAGCAGTACTTC
CDR3aa: CASSLVDGSIISYEQYF

d_gene: -
abundance: once
j_gene: TRBJ1-2
v_gene: TRBV9
CDR3nt: TGTGCCAGCAGCGTAGACAGAAACTATGGCTACACCTTC
CDR3aa: CASSVDRNYGYTF

d_gene: TRBD2
abundance: few
j_gene: TRBJ2-3
v_gene: TRBV4-1
CDR3nt: TGCGCCAGCAGCCGACTCCCTACGGGACTAGGCGCAGATACGCAGTATTTT
CDR3aa: CASSRLPTGLGADTQYF

d_gene: TRBD1
abundance: few
j_gene: TRBJ1-2
v_gene: TRBV28
CDR3nt: TGTGCCAGCAGTTACGACGTAGGTGACAGGGGTCGGGGTGGCTACACCTTC
CDR3aa: CASSYDVGDRGRGGYTF

d_gene: -
abundance: -
j_gene: TRBJ1-1
v_gene: TRBV19
CDR3nt: TGTGCCAGTAGGCCCCTGGGCTCTGAAGCTTTCTTT
CDR3aa: CASRPLGSEAFF

d_gene: -
abundance: -
j_gene: TRBJ2-1
v_gene: TRBV27
CDR3nt: TGTGCCAGCAGTTTAGCGGGGAGCCCGTACAATGAGCAGTTCTTC
CDR3aa: CASSLAGSPYNEQFF

d_gene: -
abundance: -
j_gene: TRBJ1-4
v_gene: TRBV7-9
CDR3nt: TGTGCCAGCAGCGAGCTAGGGGGTGAAAAACTGTTTTTT
CDR3aa: CASSELGGEKLFF

d_gene: -
abundance: -
j_gene: TRBJ1-5
v_gene: TRBV30
CDR3nt: TGTGCCTGGAGCACCCGGGGCAATCAGCCCCAGCATTTT
CDR3aa: CAWSTRGNQPQHF

d_gene: -
abundance: -
j_gene: TRBJ2-3
v_gene: TRBV2
CDR3nt: TGTGCCAGCAGTAGGCTAGCCCGCACAGATACGCAGTATTTT
CDR3aa: CASSRLARTDTQYF

d_gene: TRBD2
abundance: -
j_gene: TRBJ2-1
v_gene: TRBV10-1
CDR3nt: TGCGCCAGCAGCGCAACCCTAGCGGGAGACTACAATGAGCAGTTCTTC
CDR3aa: CASSATLAGDYNEQFF

d_gene: TRBD1
abundance: few
j_gene: TRBJ1-5
v_gene: TRBV25-1
CDR3nt: TGTGCCAGCAGTGAATACCGACCGGGACAGGGGAATCAGCCCCAGCATTTT
CDR3aa: CASSEYRPGQGNQPQHF

d_gene: -
abundance: -
j_gene: TRBJ1-2
v_gene: TRBV5-1
CDR3nt: TGCGCCAGCAGCTCCTCTACAGTTCCCTATGGCTACACCTTC
CDR3aa: CASSSSTVPYGYTF

d_gene: -
abundance: -
j_gene: TRBJ2-3
v_gene: TRBV11-2
CDR3nt: TGTGCCAGCAGCTTGGGTTTGGCCGAAGGGGCAGATACGCAGTATTTT
CDR3aa: CASSLGLAEGADTQYF

d_gene: -
abundance: -
j_gene: TRBJ1-4
v_gene: TRBV18
CDR3nt: TGTGCCAGCTCCCCGAGACTGCAGGGTAGTGGTGAAAAACTGTTTTTT
CDR3aa: CASSPRLQGSGEKLFF

d_gene: TRBD2
abundance: -
j_gene: TRBJ2-1
v_gene: TRBV9
CDR3nt: TGTGCCAGCAGCTACGGACTAGCGGGAGTGAATGAGCAGTTCTTC
CDR3aa: CASSYGLAGVNEQFF

d_gene: TRBD1
abundance: -
j_gene: TRBJ1-2
v_gene: TRBV19
CDR3nt: TGTGCCAGTAGTGGGCCCGGGACAGCAACCTATGGCTACACCTTC
CDR3aa: CASSGPGTATYGYTF

d_gene: -
abundance: -
j_gene: TRBJ2-7
v_gene: TRBV27
CDR3nt: TGTGCCAGCAGTTTATCGGCAGGGTTCCTAGACGAGCAGTACTTC
CDR3aa: CASSLSAGFLDEQYF

d_gene: -
abundance: -
j_gene: TRBJ1-1
v_gene: TRBV29-1
CDR3nt: TGCAGCGTTGGACACCTGAACACTGAAGCTTTCTTT
CDR3aa: CSVGHLNTEAFF

d_gene: -
abundance: -
j_gene: TRBJ1-3
v_gene: TRBV6-1
CDR3nt: TGTGCCAGCAGTGAAGGGGCAAGTGCCTCTGGAAACACCATATATTTT
CDR3aa: CASSEGASASGNTIYF

d_gene: TRBD1
abundance: -
j_gene: TRBJ1-1
v_gene: TRBV11-2
CDR3nt: TGTGCCAGCACATGGACAGGGGTGCAAGCTTTCTTT
CDR3aa: CASTWTGVQAFF

d_gene: TRBD1
abundance: -
j_gene: TRBJ2-7
v_gene: TRBV28
CDR3nt: TGTGCCAGCAGTTTAACAGGGGCAAGCTCCTACGAGCAGTACTTC
CDR3aa: CASSLTGASSYEQYF

d_gene: -
abundance: -
j_gene: TRBJ2-6
v_gene: TRBV5-4
CDR3nt: TGTGCCAGCAGCCCCGGGGGCTCTGGGGCCAACGTCCTGACTTTC
CDR3aa: CASSPGGSGANVLTF

d_gene: -
abundance: -
j_gene: TRBJ2-7
v_gene: TRBV30
CDR3nt: TGTGCCTGGAGTGTAGCCGTTGGCGAGCAGTACTTC
CDR3aa: CAWSVAVGEQYF

d_gene: -
abundance: -
j_gene: TRBJ2-1
v_gene: TRBV4-2
CDR3nt: TGTGCCAGCAGATCCCCGAAGCGGGCGTCCTCCTACAATGAGCAGTTCTTC
CDR3aa: CASRSPKRASSYNEQFF

d_gene: -
abundance: -
j_gene: TRBJ1-1
v_gene: TRBV11-2
CDR3nt: TGTGCCAGCATAAACAGGGTTGACACTGAAGCTTTCTTT
CDR3aa: CASINRVDTEAFF

d_gene: -
abundance: -
j_gene: TRBJ1-1
v_gene: TRBV2
CDR3nt: TGTGCCAGCAGTGAGGAGGGAAGGACTGAAGCTTTCTTT
CDR3aa: CASSEEGRTEAFF

d_gene: TRBD1
abundance: -
j_gene: TRBJ2-3
v_gene: TRBV19
CDR3nt: TGTGCCAGTAGTCCTCGACAGGGGGCGAGCACAGATACGCAGTATTTT
CDR3aa: CASSPRQGASTDTQYF

d_gene: -
abundance: once
j_gene: TRBJ1-1
v_gene: TRBV27
CDR3nt: TGTGCCAGCAGTTTATCGGCCTCTGGCGGCACTGAAGCTTTCTTT
CDR3aa: CASSLSASGGTEAFF

d_gene: TRBD2
abundance: few
j_gene: TRBJ2-5
v_gene: TRBV5-4
CDR3nt: TGTGCCAGCAGCACGGGACTAGCGGGAGTGGGAGAGACCCAGTACTTC
CDR3aa: CASSTGLAGVGETQYF

d_gene: -
abundance: few
j_gene: TRBJ1-3
v_gene: TRBV28
CDR3nt: TGTGCCAGCAGTTTGGGGGGAGGGTTGGGAAACACCATATATTTT
CDR3aa: CASSLGGGLGNTIYF

d_gene: TRBD2
abundance: -
j_gene: TRBJ2-4
v_gene: TRBV6-6
CDR3nt: TGTGCCAGCAGTTCCTTAGGACTAGCCGCGGACTTC
CDR3aa: CASSSLGLAADF

d_gene: TRBD1
abundance: few
j_gene: TRBJ1-1
v_gene: TRBV28
CDR3nt: TGTGCCAGCAGCCTAGGGGGAACAGGGGGCGCGTTGAGGGCTTTCTTT
CDR3aa: CASSLGGTGGALRAFF

d_gene: TRBD1
abundance: -
j_gene: TRBJ2-7
v_gene: TRBV7-9
CDR3nt: TGTGCCAGCAGCCGATATCAGGGGGCATACGAGCAGTACTTC
CDR3aa: CASSRYQGAYEQYF

d_gene: -
abundance: -
j_gene: TRBJ2-2
v_gene: TRBV12-5
CDR3nt: TGTGCTAGTGGTTTTGGTAGTCAGGGATTCGGAGCCGGGGAGCTGTTTTTT
CDR3aa: CASGFGSQGFGAGELFF

d_gene: -
abundance: once
j_gene: TRBJ2-7
v_gene: TRBV28
CDR3nt: TGTGCCAGCAGTTTGTTCCAGGGTAGGAACGAGCAGTACTTC
CDR3aa: CASSLFQGRNEQYF